What follows are 9 T cell receptor beta chains derived from one specimen sequenced in a study of technical replicates of blood from several donors. The table came from immunoSEQ multiplex PCR; TCRdb's copy has only in-frame clones and leaves some out. The data show around 61,000 clones, 75% to 90% seen once. Sequenced sample: PBMCs. These receptors were taken from a human donor in good health. Some clones in this sample may be carry-over from other donors' samples.

The J gene is TRBJ2-4, the V gene TRBV7-8, with D possibly being TRBD2 (5 bases). Germline V gene data show CDR1 as SGHVS and CDR2 as FQNEAQ. The CDR3 is 13 residues long. The germline V and J ends were trimmed by 0 bases and 5 bases, with 5 bases remaining between them. CDR3 nucleotides: TGTGCCAGCAGCTTAGCGGGAGAAAACATTCAGTACTTC. It encodes CASSLAGENIQYF.

This chain connects TRBV7-9 to TRBJ2-7; D not certain. CDR1 and CDR2 from the germline V gene are SEHNR and FQNEAQ (reference sequence). CDR3 length: 12 amino acids. V lost 4 bases, J lost 1 base, and 5 bases lay in between. CDR3 protein: CASSSVSYEQYF. Here the CDR3 DNA reads TGTGCCAGCAGCTCCGTTTCCTACGAGCAGTACTTC.

This clone showed up just once. V gene TRBV5-1 combines with J gene TRBJ2-6; 10 nucleotides agree with TRBD1. CDR3 length: 16 amino acids. Looked up from germline, CDR1 is SGHRS and CDR2 is YFSETQ. V gave up 4 bases and J gave up 2 bases; unmatched junction bases: 3. The DNA for the CDR3 is TGCGCCAGCAGCCAGACAGGGGGCGCTGGGGCCAACGTCCTGACTTTC. Its protein is CASSQTGGAGANVLTF.

This clone has only a few counts. The rearrangement joins TRBV15 to TRBJ1-2; D ambiguous. The CDR3 extends over 15 amino acids. The germline V gene encodes CDR1 LNHNV and CDR2 YYDKDF (reference sequence). Trimming pared 4 bases from V and 1 base from J, leaving 13 bases between. CDR3 loop: CATSTVDYLNYGYTF. CDR3 bases: TGTGCCACCAGCACCGTGGACTACCTTAACTATGGCTACACCTTC.

The chain recombines TRBV7-2 with TRBJ2-1; 14 bases are shared with TRBD2. Looked up from germline, CDR1 is SGHTA and CDR2 is FQGNSA. The CDR3 consists of 16 residues. J was trimmed by 8 bases and V by 5 bases; bases with no gene match: 8. The CDR3 protein is CASSHPTSGGADEQFF. CDR3 in DNA: TGTGCCAGCAGCCACCCGACTAGCGGGGGGGCAGATGAGCAGTTCTTC.

The rearrangement uses TRBV14 and TRBJ2-7; maybe TRBD2 (6 bases). The length of the CDR3 is 16 residues. The germline V gene encodes CDR1 SGHDN and CDR2 FVKESK. Trimming pared 1 base from V and 5 bases from J, leaving 18 bases between. Here the CDR3 reads CASSQALRLGFDEQYF. DNA of the CDR3: TGTGCCAGCAGCCAAGCCCTTCGACTAGGATTCGACGAGCAGTACTTC. The full variable domain, rest sourced from reference TRBV14 and TRBJ2-7, is EAGVTQFPSHSVIEKGQTVTLRCDPISGHDNLYWYRRVMGKEIKFLLHFVKESKQDESGMPNNRFLAERTGGTYSTLKVQPAELEDSGVYFCASSQALRLGFDEQYFGPGTRLTVT.

The rearrangement uses TRBV10-3 and TRBJ2-3; 8 bases map to TRBD2. V was clipped by 4 bases and J by 4 bases; unmatched bases: 1. Germline V lookup: CDR1 ENHRY, CDR2 SYGVKD. The CDR3 runs 13 residues. This chain's CDR3 is CAISAGGADTQYF. Written as DNA, the CDR3 is TGTGCCATCAGTGCGGGGGGGGCAGATACGCAGTATTTT.

This sequence joins TRBV10-3 and TRBJ2-3; tentatively, D is TRBD2 (5 bases). Trimming stripped 2 bases from V and 0 bases from J, with 9 bases between. CDR1 is ENHRY and CDR2 is SYGVKD in the germline V gene. The CDR3 runs to 15 residues. In DNA, the CDR3 is TGTGCCATCAGTGAGGGAGGATCTAGCACAGATACGCAGTATTTT. This codes for CAISEGGSSTDTQYF.

The chain recombines TRBV11-2 with TRBJ2-1, with 10 bases identical to TRBD2. The V and J ends lost 5 bases and 7 bases, in that order; junction bases with no gene match: 11. The CDR3 spans 16 residues. In germline, CDR1 is SGHAT, CDR2 FQNNGV. The CDR3 coding sequence is TGTGCCAGCAGCCCGCCAAAGAGCGGGAGGGGGAATGAGCAGTTCTTC. Protein product: CASSPPKSGRGNEQFF. Drawing the rest from reference TRBV11-2 and TRBJ2-1, the complete variable domain is EAGVAQSPRYKIIEKRQSVAFWCNPISGHATLYWYQQILGQGPKLLIQFQNNGVVDDSQLPKDRFSAERLKGVDSTLKIQPAKLEDSAVYLCASSPPKSGRGNEQFFGPGTRLTVL.